One and the same sample provided the 11 T cell receptor beta chains below, sequenced in a study of blood T cells in healthy people across ages. Combining a sample-barcoded 5' primer with a J-beta primer mix, a second PCR ran for 7 to 11 cycles. TCRdb redid the calling of the 5' RACE reads with MiXCR, one entry per CDR3 protein. The sample lists 800,000 to 950,000 distinct CDR3 sequences, almost 30% occurring once. A further study also used this sample, focusing on T cells of mothers and their children.

Sequenced sample: blood. The receptors here all came from a woman in her 40s in good health.

The V and J genes are TRBV7-3 and TRBJ2-1; the match to TRBD2 covers 7 bases. The CDR3 is 15 amino acids. Per the germline V gene, CDR1 is SGHTA and CDR2 is FQGTGA. V was pared by 2 bases and J by 3 bases, with 4 bases of the junction left unmatched. The CDR3 here is CASSLGAGHYNEQFF. In DNA form, the CDR3 reads TGTGCCAGCAGCTTAGGAGCGGGGCACTACAATGAGCAGTTCTTC.

This clonotype came up a few times. The chain uses TRBV29-1 and TRBJ1-2, with TRBD1 matching 8 bases. V gave up 4 bases and J gave up 5 bases; unmatched junction bases: 6. Germline CDR1 is SQVTM and CDR2 is ANQGSEA. There are 13 residues in the CDR3. This CDR3 reads CSVAGQGGYGYTF. The CDR3 DNA sequence: TGCAGCGTTGCCGGACAGGGAGGTTATGGCTACACCTTC.

J is TRBJ1-5 and V is TRBV5-1, with TRBD1 matching over 7 bases. Germline CDR1 is SGHRS and CDR2 is YFSETQ. V was pared by 4 bases and J by 5 bases, with 15 bases of the junction left unmatched. This CDR3 is built from 17 residues. This chain's CDR3 is CASSLNGLTGTDQPQHF. CDR3 DNA: TGCGCCAGCAGCCTCAACGGGCTGACAGGGACAGATCAGCCCCAGCATTTT. The whole variable domain, remainder taken from reference TRBV5-1 and TRBJ1-5, is KAGVTQTPRYLIKTRGQQVTLSCSPISGHRSVSWYQQTPGQGLQFLFEYFSETQRNKGNFPGRFSGRQFSNSRSEMNVSTLELGDSALYLCASSLNGLTGTDQPQHFGDGTRLSIL.

The J gene is TRBJ1-2, the V gene TRBV4-1, with 7 bases fitting TRBD1. V lost 3 bases and J lost 3; bases outside the gene matches: 10. Germline V lookup: CDR1 MGHRA, CDR2 YSYEKL. The CDR3 spans 16 residues. CDR3 nucleotide sequence: TGCGCCAGCAGCCACATTCCCCGGGACAGAGACTATGGCTACACCTTC. Protein product: CASSHIPRDRDYGYTF.

This clonotype was seen more than once but under ten times. The rearrangement uses TRBV7-2 and TRBJ2-4; no definite D call. The ends were cut back, 6 bases at V and 13 bases at J, with 19 bases in the middle. Germline lookup yields CDR1 SGHTA and CDR2 FQGNSA. This CDR3 spans 13 amino acids. DNA for the CDR3: TGTGCCAGCAGGGGCCCGGGCATGAATGAGCAGTACTTC. It encodes CASRGPGMNEQYF.

Concerning this clonotype itself: With a much larger clone just one base away, this may be a read error. The J gene is TRBJ1-2, the V gene TRBV4-1, with D unresolved. The CDR3 extends over 16 amino acids. Germline V CDR1 and CDR2: MGHRA, YSYEKL. The CDR3 DNA is TGCACCAGCAGCCCCGGACGGAGCAGTCAAAACTATGGCTACACCTTC. This encodes CTSSPGRSSQNYGYTF.

The DNA of the CDR3 is TGTGCCAGCAGCGAGGGGCAAGGGTGGAACATTCAGTACTTC. It specifies CASSEGQGWNIQYF. The chain links TRBV7-9 to TRBJ2-4; D could derive from TRBD1 or TRBD2 (5 bases each). The V gene lost 5 bases and the J gene lost 7 bases, with 15 bases spanning the gap. Per germline, CDR1 SEHNR and CDR2 FQNEAQ (reference sequence). The CDR3 totals 14 residues.

Comments on this clonotype: A junction boundary mismatches the germline segment, possibly from a read error. The chain links TRBV18 to TRBJ2-7, with D unresolved. Germline V gene lookup returns CDR1 KGHSH and CDR2 LQKENI. The CDR3 loop spans 13 amino acids. For the CDR3, the DNA is TGTGCCAACTCACCAGGCCGGTCCTACGAGCAGTACTTC. Its protein product is CANSPGRSYEQYF.

The sample holds many counts of this clonotype. The J gene is TRBJ2-7, the V gene TRBV20-1; D possibly corresponds to TRBD2 (6 bases). V lost 0 bases, J lost 0 bases, and 9 bases lay in between. From germline, CDR1 is DFQATT and CDR2 SNEGSKA (reference sequence). The CDR3 has 14 residues. CDR3 nucleotide sequence: TGCAGTGCTAGAGAGGAGGGTGACTCCTACGAGCAGTACTTC. Translated, it gives CSAREEGDSYEQYF.

At least ten counts were recorded for this clonotype. The rearrangement uses TRBV5-1 and TRBJ2-3; D is unclear. V dropped 3 bases and J dropped 2 bases, with 10 bases sitting between them. CDR3 length equals 14 residues. Germline V gives CDR1 SGHRS, CDR2 YFSETQ. The CDR3 region has the DNA TGCGCCAGCAGCTCGCTGACCGCCACAGATACGCAGTATTTT. Encoded protein: CASSSLTATDTQYF.

A note on this clonotype: This may come from a read error, since a much larger clone is one base off. DNA of the CDR3: TGTGCCAGCAGCGTCACAGGGGACGAGCAGTACTTC. Residues: CASSVTGDEQYF. The chain joins TRBV7-9 to TRBJ2-7, with 7 bases matching TRBD1. Trimming at V came to 5 bases and at J to 5 bases, leaving 3 bases not matched to a gene. Germline CDR1 and CDR2: SEHNR and FQNEAQ (reference sequence). The CDR3 spans 12 residues.